The clone carrying this TCR beta chain was recorded only once. Its antigen is currently unknown. One entry per CDR3 protein, called by TCRdb with MiXCR from the reads. The data contain a few hundred thousand distinct CDR3 sequences, about 40% of them singletons. The sample belongs to a study of T cell repertoires in cytomegalovirus infection. About the study: Both recently identified HLA-C-restricted and well-studied HLA-B-restricted CMV epitopes were used in the study. Evidence of both CMV infection and a matching HLA type came from public TCR beta signatures. Study results and limitations: HLA-C-restricted CMV clonotypes gave the most frequent clonotype in two of eight donors.

Trimming shortened V by 0 bases and J by 5 bases, and 5 bases separated the two germline ends. Germline CDR1 reads LGHNA; CDR2 reads YSLEER. The CDR3 has 13 amino acids. The specimen was cultured PBMCs, collected from culture after CMV antigen stimulation. This TCR was recovered from a human donor in good health (CMV status not recorded). Some clones in this sample may be carry-over from other donors' samples. The V gene is TRBV4-3, the J gene TRBJ1-5; D unresolved. CDR3 bases: TGCGCCAGCAGCCAAGAATGGGATCAGCCCCAGCATTTT. Translating gives CASSQEWDQPQHF.